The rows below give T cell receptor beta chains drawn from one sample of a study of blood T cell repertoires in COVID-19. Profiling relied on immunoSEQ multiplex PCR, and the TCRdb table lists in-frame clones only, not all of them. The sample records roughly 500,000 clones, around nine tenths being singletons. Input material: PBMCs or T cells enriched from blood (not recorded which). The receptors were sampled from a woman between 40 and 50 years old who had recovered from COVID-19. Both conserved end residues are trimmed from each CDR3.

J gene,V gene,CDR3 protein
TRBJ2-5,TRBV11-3,ASSWGGAGGFETQY
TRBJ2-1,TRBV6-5,ASSYGGSPDEQF
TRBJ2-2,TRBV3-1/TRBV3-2,ASSQVTGGNGELF
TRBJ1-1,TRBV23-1,ASRSHMNTEAF
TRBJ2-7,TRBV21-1,ASSKAPGREAFPVSYEQY
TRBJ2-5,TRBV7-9,ASSSLGGAYETQY
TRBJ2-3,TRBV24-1,ATSDSTEGLAEHTDTQY
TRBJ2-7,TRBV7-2,ASSPRLAGHYEQY
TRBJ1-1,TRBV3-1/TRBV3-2,ASSPRTGGIEAF
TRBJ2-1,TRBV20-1,SASQRGPYNEQF
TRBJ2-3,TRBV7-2,ASSLVGPSGRVGDTQY
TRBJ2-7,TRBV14,ASSQDWRESSYEQY
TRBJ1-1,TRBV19,ASSKRQGSLNTEAF